This TCR beta chain was observed in a study of blood T cells in healthy people across ages. CDR3 length equals 15 residues. Losses at the gene ends were 0 bases for V and 9 bases for J; bases not matched to a gene: 5. CDR1 is LGHDT and CDR2 is YNNKEL in the germline V gene (reference sequence). A note on this clonotype: The antigen is unknown.

Study outcomes and limitations: Diversity estimates from one million T cells were considered underestimates. With donor CMV status unknown, expanded clonotype changes were possibly confounded.

The second PCR ran about 6 to 11 cycles with a sample-barcoded 5' primer and J-beta primers. MiXCR, applied by TCRdb to the 5' RACE reads, yields one record per CDR3 protein. The sample includes hundreds of thousands of distinct CDR3 sequences, around three fifths of them seen just once. Sequencing used blood. The chain has TRBV3-1 and TRBJ2-1; 10 bases line up with TRBD2. This sequence was found in a man aged 35-49 years in good health. The DNA of the CDR3 is TGTGCCAGCAGCCAAGAAGGGGGACTAGCGCTTGAGCAGTTCTTC. Amino acids: CASSQEGGLALEQFF.